These 17 T cell receptor beta chains share one sample of origin, sequenced in a study of blood T cell repertoires in COVID-19. Profiled with immunoSEQ multiplex PCR; TCRdb holds only in-frame clones, not every one. The sample lists about 400,000 clones, just under 90% seen once, with about 1.7% in the top ten. Sequencing input: PBMCs or T cells enriched from blood (not recorded which). These TCRs come from a woman aged 25 to 39 who had recovered from COVID-19.

The chain joins TRBV27 to TRBJ2-4, with D possibly being TRBD2 (5 bases). Germline-derived CDR1 and CDR2 are MNHEY and SMNVEV (reference sequence). The CDR3 is 14 residues long. V dropped 4 bases and J dropped 1 base, with 8 bases sitting between them. CDR3 bases: TGTGCCAGCAGTTCCCCTAGCGCCAAAAACATTCAGTACTTC. This gives the protein CASSSPSAKNIQYF.

The genes are TRBV5-4 and TRBJ1-2; D uncertain. Trimming cost V 2 bases and J 0 bases, with 8 bases left between them. Per the germline V gene, CDR1 is SGHNT and CDR2 is YYREEE (reference sequence). There are 14 residues in the CDR3. The CDR3 nucleotides are TGTGCCAGCAGCTTTACAGCAACTAACTATGGCTACACCTTC. Translation gives CASSFTATNYGYTF.

The chain is built from TRBV5-1 and TRBJ1-1; 9 bases fit TRBD1. Per the germline V gene, CDR1 is SGHRS and CDR2 is YFSETQ. Trimming cost V 5 bases and J 4 bases; bases outside gene matches: 9. The CDR3 loop spans 15 amino acids. This CDR3 reads CASSARQGGGTEAFF. The CDR3, as DNA: TGCGCCAGCAGTGCAAGACAGGGGGGAGGCACTGAAGCTTTCTTT.

This clone occurred a few times. J is TRBJ1-1 and V is TRBV7-9, with TRBD1 as a possible D gene (6 bases). V was pared by 1 base and J by 1 base, with 7 bases between. The CDR3 extends over 14 amino acids. Looked up from germline, CDR1 is SEHNR and CDR2 is FQNEAQ (reference sequence). The CDR3 sequence is CASSLGGGNTEAFF. In nucleotides, the CDR3 is TGTGCCAGCAGCTTAGGAGGGGGGAACACTGAAGCTTTCTTT.

This clone was seen a single time. This chain joins TRBV25-1 and TRBJ1-4, with D possibly TRBD1 on 6 matching bases. The CDR3 consists of 15 residues. CDR1 MGHDK and CDR2 SYGVNS come from the germline V gene. Trimming left V 1 base short and J 6 bases short, with 12 bases between. The CDR3 DNA follows: TGTGCCAGCAGTGAATTGTCAGGGGTGTATGAAAAACTGTTTTTT. Protein: CASSELSGVYEKLFF.

The chain has TRBV6-5 and TRBJ1-4; tentative D call: TRBD1 (5 bases). The CDR3 spans 15 residues. The V gene lost 5 bases and the J gene lost 0 bases, with 10 bases spanning the gap. Germline-derived CDR1 and CDR2 are MNHEY and SVGAGI. CDR3 residues: CASSPGHPTNEKLFF. CDR3 DNA sequence: TGTGCCAGCAGTCCTGGACACCCAACTAATGAAAAACTGTTTTTT.

The J gene is TRBJ2-6, the V gene TRBV6-5; D is unclear. The CDR3 is made up of 15 amino acids. Per the germline V gene, CDR1 is MNHEY and CDR2 is SVGAGI. V lost 6 bases and J lost 2, with 11 bases in between. CDR3 DNA sequence: TGTGCCAGCAGGACCCAGGAAGCTGGGGCCAACGTCCTGACTTTC. It translates to CASRTQEAGANVLTF.

The V gene is TRBV19, the J gene TRBJ2-3; D call uncertain. Germline V gene data show CDR1 as LNHDA and CDR2 as SQIVND (reference sequence). The CDR3 length is 13 residues. Deletions cut 1 base from V and 5 bases from J, with 7 bases between. The CDR3 is CASSIGQEDTQYF. CDR3 DNA: TGTGCCAGTAGTATAGGTCAGGAAGATACGCAGTATTTT. Together with reference TRBV19 and TRBJ2-3, the CDR3 gives the full variable domain: DGGITQSPKYLFRKEGQNVTLSCEQNLNHDAMYWYRQDPGQGLRLIYYSQIVNDFQKGDIAEGYSVSREKKESFPLTVTSAQKNPTAFYLCASSIGQEDTQYFGPGTRLTVL.

The rearrangement uses TRBV6-5 and TRBJ1-1, with TRBD1 matching 7 bases. The CDR3 loop spans 15 amino acids. V lost 6 bases, J lost 3 bases, and 10 bases stayed unmatched. Germline values: CDR1 MNHEY, CDR2 SVGAGI. The CDR3 nucleotides are TGTGCCAGCAGGCCGGCAGGGGGGATACACACTGAAGCTTTCTTT. The encoded protein is CASRPAGGIHTEAFF.

The sample holds a few counts of this clone. The chain carries TRBV30 and TRBJ1-5; the D gene is possibly TRBD1 (6 bases). This CDR3 spans 15 amino acids. The V gene lost 0 bases and the J gene lost 0 bases, with 9 bases spanning the gap. Per germline, CDR1 GTSNPN and CDR2 SVGIG (reference sequence). Here the CDR3 reads CAWSVRQDSNQPQHF. In DNA form, the CDR3 reads TGTGCCTGGAGTGTACGACAGGATAGCAATCAGCCCCAGCATTTT.

The CDR3 protein is CASSRGQGVWVNTEAFF. CDR3 sequence (DNA): TGTGCCAGCAGCCGGGGACAGGGAGTCTGGGTGAACACTGAAGCTTTCTTT. The chain is built from TRBV11-2 and TRBJ1-1; 9 bases line up with TRBD1. With 5 bases clipped from V and 0 bases from J, the junction kept 10 bases outside the gene matches. Germline loops: CDR1 SGHAT, CDR2 FQNNGV. The CDR3 length is 17 residues.

V gene TRBV15 combines with J gene TRBJ1-1, with D maybe TRBD1 (6 bases). The CDR3 totals 14 residues. V was pared by 0 bases and J by 4 bases, with 9 bases between. Germline CDR1 reads LNHNV; CDR2 reads YYDKDF (reference sequence). The CDR3 sequence: CATSRDRGATEAFF. The CDR3 region has the DNA TGTGCCACCAGCAGAGATCGGGGGGCCACTGAAGCTTTCTTT.

V is TRBV21-1 and J is TRBJ1-2; the DNA was not compared with TRBD1, the D call given in the table. TRBV21-1 is a listed pseudogene. The CDR3 runs 17 residues. The CDR3 nucleotides read TGTGCCAGCAGCAAAGGGACAGGGAGGAGGAGTAACTATGGCTACACCTTC. Its protein is CASSKGTGRRSNYGYTF.

Regarding this clone: The same CDR3 arises from other DNA sequences in this sample as well. The gene calls are TRBV14 and TRBJ2-7; D possibly corresponds to TRBD1 (6 bases). V was clipped by 2 bases and J by 2 bases, with 10 bases between them. The CDR3 length is 14 residues. CDR1 is SGHDN, CDR2 FVKESK, per germline. The DNA for the CDR3 is TGTGCCAGCAGCCAACTTACAGGGACCTACGAGCAGTACTTC. Its translation: CASSQLTGTYEQYF.

For the CDR3, the DNA is TGCAGCGTTGAAGGACTAGCGGGGGGGCGATCCTACAATGAGCAGTTCTTC. This gives the protein CSVEGLAGGRSYNEQFF. The chain uses TRBV29-1 and TRBJ2-1, with 14 bases lining up with TRBD2. Per the germline V gene, CDR1 is SQVTM and CDR2 is ANQGSEA. Germline trimming cut 1 base from V and 1 base from J; bases unmatched to any gene: 3. The CDR3 loop spans 17 amino acids.

CDR3 nucleotide sequence: TGTGCCAGCAGCCCATGGGGGGGTAGTACCTACGAGCAGTACTTC. It yields the protein CASSPWGGSTYEQYF. The chain couples TRBV11-2 to TRBJ2-7, with 7 bases lining up with TRBD2. Germline V gene sequence: CDR1 SGHAT, CDR2 FQNNGV. The length of the CDR3 is 15 residues. V gave up 5 bases and J gave up 2 bases; unmatched junction bases: 9. Filled out from reference TRBV11-2 and TRBJ2-7, the complete variable domain reads EAGVAQSPRYKIIEKRQSVAFWCNPISGHATLYWYQQILGQGPKLLIQFQNNGVVDDSQLPKDRFSAERLKGVDSTLKIQPAKLEDSAVYLCASSPWGGSTYEQYFGPGTRLTVT.

The rearrangement uses TRBV9 and TRBJ2-5; 14 bases are a match to TRBD2. V lost 4 bases, J lost 1 base, and 6 bases stayed unmatched. The CDR3 has 17 amino acids. The V gene's germline CDR1 is SGDLS and CDR2 YYNGEE. The chain's CDR3 is CASSSGTSGRLQETQYF. CDR3 nucleotides: TGTGCCAGCAGCTCAGGGACTAGCGGGAGACTCCAAGAGACCCAGTACTTC.